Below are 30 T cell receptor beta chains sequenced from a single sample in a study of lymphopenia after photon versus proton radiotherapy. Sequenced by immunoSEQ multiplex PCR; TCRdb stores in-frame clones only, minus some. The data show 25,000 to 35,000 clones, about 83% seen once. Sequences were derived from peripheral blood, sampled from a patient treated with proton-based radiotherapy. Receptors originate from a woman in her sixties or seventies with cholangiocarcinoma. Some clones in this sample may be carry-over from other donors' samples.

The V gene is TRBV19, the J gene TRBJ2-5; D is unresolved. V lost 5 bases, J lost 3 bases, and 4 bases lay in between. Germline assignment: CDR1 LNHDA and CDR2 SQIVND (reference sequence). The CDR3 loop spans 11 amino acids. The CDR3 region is CASSLKETQYF. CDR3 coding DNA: TGTGCCAGTAGTTTGAAAGAGACCCAGTACTTC. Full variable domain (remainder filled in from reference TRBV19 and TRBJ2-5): DGGITQSPKYLFRKEGQNVTLSCEQNLNHDAMYWYRQDPGQGLRLIYYSQIVNDFQKGDIAEGYSVSREKKESFPLTVTSAQKNPTAFYLCASSLKETQYFGPGTRLLVL.

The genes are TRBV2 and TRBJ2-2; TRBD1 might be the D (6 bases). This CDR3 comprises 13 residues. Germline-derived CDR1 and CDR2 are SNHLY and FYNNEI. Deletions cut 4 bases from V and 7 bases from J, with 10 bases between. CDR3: CASSADRIGELFF. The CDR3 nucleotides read TGTGCCAGCAGTGCGGACAGAATCGGGGAGCTGTTTTTT.

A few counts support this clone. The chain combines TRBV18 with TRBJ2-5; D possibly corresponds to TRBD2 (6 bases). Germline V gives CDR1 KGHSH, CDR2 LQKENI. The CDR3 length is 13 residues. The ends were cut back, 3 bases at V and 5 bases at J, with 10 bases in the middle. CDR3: CASSPAGGETQYF. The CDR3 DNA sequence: TGTGCCAGCTCACCTGCAGGAGGGGAGACCCAGTACTTC.

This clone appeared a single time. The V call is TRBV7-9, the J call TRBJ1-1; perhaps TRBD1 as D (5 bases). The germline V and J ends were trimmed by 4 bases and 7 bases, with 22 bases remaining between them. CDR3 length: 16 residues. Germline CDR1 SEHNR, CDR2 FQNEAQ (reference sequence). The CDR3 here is CASSSRGMGEGIEAFF. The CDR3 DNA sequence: TGTGCCAGCAGCTCTCGGGGTATGGGGGAGGGCATTGAAGCTTTCTTT.

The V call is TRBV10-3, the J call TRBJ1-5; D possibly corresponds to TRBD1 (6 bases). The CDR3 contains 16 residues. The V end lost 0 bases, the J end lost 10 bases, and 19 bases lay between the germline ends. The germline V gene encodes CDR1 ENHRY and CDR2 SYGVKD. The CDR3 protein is CAISESQGRGMGPQHF. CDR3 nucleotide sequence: TGTGCCATCAGTGAGTCACAGGGAAGGGGAATGGGACCCCAGCATTTT.

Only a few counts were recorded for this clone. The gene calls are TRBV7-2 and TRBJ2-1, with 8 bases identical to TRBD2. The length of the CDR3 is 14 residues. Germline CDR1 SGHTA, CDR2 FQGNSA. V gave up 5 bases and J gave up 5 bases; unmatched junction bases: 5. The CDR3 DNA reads TGTGCCAGCAGCCTTACTAGCGGAAACAATGAGCAGTTCTTC. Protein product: CASSLTSGNNEQFF.

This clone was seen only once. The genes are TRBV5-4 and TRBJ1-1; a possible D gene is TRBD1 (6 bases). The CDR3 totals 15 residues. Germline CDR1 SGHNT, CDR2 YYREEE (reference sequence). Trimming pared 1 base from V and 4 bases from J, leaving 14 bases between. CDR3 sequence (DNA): TGTGCCAGCAGCTTGAGTCTGGGGGCGACCACTGAAGCTTTCTTT. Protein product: CASSLSLGATTEAFF.

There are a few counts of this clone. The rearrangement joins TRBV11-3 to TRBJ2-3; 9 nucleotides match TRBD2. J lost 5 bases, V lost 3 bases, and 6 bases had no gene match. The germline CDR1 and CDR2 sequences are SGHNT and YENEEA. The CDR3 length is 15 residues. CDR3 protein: CASSFGGRAGDTQYF. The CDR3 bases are TGTGCCAGCAGCTTCGGCGGGAGGGCCGGAGATACGCAGTATTTT.

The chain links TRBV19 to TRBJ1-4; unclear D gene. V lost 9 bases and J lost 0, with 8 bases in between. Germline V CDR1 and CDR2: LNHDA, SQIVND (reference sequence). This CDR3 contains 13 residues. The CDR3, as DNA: TGTGCCAGCAACAGAGCAACTAATGAAAAACTGTTTTTT. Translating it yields CASNRATNEKLFF.

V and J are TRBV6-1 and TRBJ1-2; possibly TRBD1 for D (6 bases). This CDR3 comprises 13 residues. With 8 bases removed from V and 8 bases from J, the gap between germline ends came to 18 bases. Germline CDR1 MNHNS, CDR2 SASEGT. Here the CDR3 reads CASHAAGEMGYTF. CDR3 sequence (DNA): TGTGCCAGCCATGCGGCAGGGGAAATGGGCTACACCTTC.

The CDR3 spells CASSLGQGAEGPQHF. The CDR3, as DNA: TGTGCCAGCAGCTTAGGTCAGGGAGCGGAGGGGCCCCAGCATTTT. The J gene is TRBJ1-5, the V gene TRBV7-2; weak D call: TRBD1 (5 bases). The CDR3 sequence is 15 residues long. The V gene lost 1 base and the J gene lost 9 bases, with 16 bases spanning the gap. Germline CDR1 SGHTA, CDR2 FQGNSA.

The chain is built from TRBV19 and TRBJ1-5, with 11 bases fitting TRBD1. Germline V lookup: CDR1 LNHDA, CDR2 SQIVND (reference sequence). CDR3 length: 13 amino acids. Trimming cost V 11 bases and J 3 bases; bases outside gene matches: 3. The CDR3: CAGGQGVNQPQHF. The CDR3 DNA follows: TGTGCCGGGGGACAGGGGGTCAATCAGCCCCAGCATTTT.

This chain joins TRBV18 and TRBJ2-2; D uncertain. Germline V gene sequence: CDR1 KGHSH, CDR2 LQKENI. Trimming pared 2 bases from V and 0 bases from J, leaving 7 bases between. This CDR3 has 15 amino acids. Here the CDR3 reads CASSPTGTNTGELFF. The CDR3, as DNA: TGTGCCAGCTCACCAACGGGCACGAACACCGGGGAGCTGTTTTTT.

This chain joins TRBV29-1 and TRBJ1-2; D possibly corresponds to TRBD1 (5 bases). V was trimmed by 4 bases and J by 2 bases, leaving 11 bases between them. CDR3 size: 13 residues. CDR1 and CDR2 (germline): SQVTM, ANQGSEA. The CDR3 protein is CSVAQGRNYGYTF. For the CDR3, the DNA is TGCAGCGTTGCGCAGGGACGGAACTATGGCTACACCTTC.

The CDR3 region is CASKTSGRSDTQYF. CDR3 in DNA: TGTGCCAGCAAGACTAGCGGGAGATCGGATACGCAGTATTTT. V is TRBV27 and J is TRBJ2-3; 12 bases are shared with TRBD2. Germline CDR1 MNHEY, CDR2 SMNVEV (reference sequence). This CDR3 region has 14 residues. The V and J ends lost 7 bases and 6 bases, in that order; junction bases with no gene match: 5.

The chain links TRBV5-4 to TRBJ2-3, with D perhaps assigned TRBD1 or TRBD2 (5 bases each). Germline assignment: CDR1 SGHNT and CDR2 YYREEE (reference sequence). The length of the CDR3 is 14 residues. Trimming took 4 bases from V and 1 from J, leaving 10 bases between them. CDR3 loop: CASSRDHRTDTQYF. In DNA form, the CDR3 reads TGTGCCAGCAGCAGGGACCACCGCACAGATACGCAGTATTTT.

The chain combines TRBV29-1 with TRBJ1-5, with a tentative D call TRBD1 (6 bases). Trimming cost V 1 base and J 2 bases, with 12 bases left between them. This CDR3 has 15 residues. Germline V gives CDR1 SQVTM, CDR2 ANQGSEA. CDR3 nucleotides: TGCAGCGTTGAAGTCCAGACAGGAGGCAATCAGCCCCAGCATTTT. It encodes CSVEVQTGGNQPQHF.

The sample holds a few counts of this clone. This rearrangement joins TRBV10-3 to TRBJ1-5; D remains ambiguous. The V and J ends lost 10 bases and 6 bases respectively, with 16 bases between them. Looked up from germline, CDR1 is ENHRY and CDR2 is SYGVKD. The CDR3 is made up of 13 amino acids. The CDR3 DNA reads TGTGCCAGCAACCCCAGCCCGGGTCAGCCCCAGCATTTT. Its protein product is CASNPSPGQPQHF.

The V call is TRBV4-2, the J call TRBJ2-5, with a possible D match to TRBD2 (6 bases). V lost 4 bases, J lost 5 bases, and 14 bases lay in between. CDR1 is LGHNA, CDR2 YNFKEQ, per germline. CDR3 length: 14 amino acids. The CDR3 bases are TGTGCCAGCAGCCCACCGACTGGGAGGGAGACCCAGTACTTC. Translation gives CASSPPTGRETQYF.

The CDR3 loop is CASSGGTEETQYF. The CDR3 DNA follows: TGTGCCAGTAGTGGTGGGACAGAAGAGACCCAGTACTTC. This chain joins TRBV19 and TRBJ2-5; 7 bases fit TRBD1. Germline CDR1 and CDR2: LNHDA and SQIVND (reference sequence). V lost 5 bases, J lost 3 bases, and 3 bases stayed unmatched. The CDR3 extends over 13 amino acids.

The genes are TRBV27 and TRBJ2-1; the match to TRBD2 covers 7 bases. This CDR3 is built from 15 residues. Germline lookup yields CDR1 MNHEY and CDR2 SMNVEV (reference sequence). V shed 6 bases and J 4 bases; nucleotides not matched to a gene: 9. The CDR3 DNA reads TGTGCCAGCAGGCCGGGGACCGGGGGGTACAATGAGCAGTTCTTC. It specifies CASRPGTGGYNEQFF.

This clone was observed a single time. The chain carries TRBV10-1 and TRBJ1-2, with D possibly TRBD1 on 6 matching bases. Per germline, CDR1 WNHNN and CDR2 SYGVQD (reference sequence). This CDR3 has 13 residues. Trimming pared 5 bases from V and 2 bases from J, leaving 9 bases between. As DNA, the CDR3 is TGCGCCAGCAGTCCAGGACAGAACTATGGCTACACCTTC. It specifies CASSPGQNYGYTF.

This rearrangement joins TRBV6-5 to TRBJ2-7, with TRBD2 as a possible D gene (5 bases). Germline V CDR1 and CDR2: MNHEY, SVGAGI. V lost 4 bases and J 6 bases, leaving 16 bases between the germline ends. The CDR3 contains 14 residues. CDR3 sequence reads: CASSLRATRGEQYF. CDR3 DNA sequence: TGTGCCAGCAGTTTAAGAGCGACCCGGGGCGAGCAGTACTTC.

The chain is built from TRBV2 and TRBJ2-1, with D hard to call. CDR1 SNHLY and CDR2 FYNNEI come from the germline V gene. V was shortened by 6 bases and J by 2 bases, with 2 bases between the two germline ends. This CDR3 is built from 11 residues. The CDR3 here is CASSPYNEQFF. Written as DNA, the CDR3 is TGTGCCAGCAGCCCCTACAATGAGCAGTTCTTC.

In DNA, the CDR3 is TGTGCCAGCAGCTTAGACCTAGCGGGAGGCGGTACCCAGTACTTC. It encodes CASSLDLAGGGTQYF. This chain links TRBV11-2 with TRBJ2-5; 11 positions match TRBD2. Per germline, CDR1 SGHAT and CDR2 FQNNGV. This CDR3 is built from 15 residues. Germline trimming cut 0 bases from V and 8 bases from J; bases unmatched to any gene: 5.

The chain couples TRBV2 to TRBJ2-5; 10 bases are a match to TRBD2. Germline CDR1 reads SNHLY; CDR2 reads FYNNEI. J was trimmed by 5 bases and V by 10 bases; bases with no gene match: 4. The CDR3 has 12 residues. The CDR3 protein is CATGLADETQYF. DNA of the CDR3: TGTGCCACAGGACTAGCGGATGAGACCCAGTACTTC.

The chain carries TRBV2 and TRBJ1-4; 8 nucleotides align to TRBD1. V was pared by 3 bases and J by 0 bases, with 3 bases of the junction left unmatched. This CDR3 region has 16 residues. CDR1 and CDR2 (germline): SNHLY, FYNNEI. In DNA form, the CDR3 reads TGTGCCAGCAGTGAGACAGGGGCAACAACTAATGAAAAACTGTTTTTT. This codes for CASSETGATTNEKLFF.

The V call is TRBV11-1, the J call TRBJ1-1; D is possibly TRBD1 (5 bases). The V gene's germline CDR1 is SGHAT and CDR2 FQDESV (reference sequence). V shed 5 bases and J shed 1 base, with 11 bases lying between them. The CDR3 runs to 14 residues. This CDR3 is CASSRGRGNTEAFF. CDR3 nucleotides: TGTGCCAGCAGCCGCGGAAGGGGGAACACTGAAGCTTTCTTT.

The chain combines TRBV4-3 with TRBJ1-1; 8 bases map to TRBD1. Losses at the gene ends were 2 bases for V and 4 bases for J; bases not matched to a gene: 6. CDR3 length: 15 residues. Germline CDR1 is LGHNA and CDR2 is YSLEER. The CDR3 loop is CASSQSGTGLTEAFF. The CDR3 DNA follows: TGCGCCAGCAGCCAATCCGGGACAGGCCTCACTGAAGCTTTCTTT.

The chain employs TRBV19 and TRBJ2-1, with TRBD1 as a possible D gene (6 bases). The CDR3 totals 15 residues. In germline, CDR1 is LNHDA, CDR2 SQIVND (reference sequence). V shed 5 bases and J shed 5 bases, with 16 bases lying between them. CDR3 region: CASSLPRRDNNEQFF. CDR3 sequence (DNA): TGTGCCAGTAGTCTGCCTCGCCGGGACAACAATGAGCAGTTCTTC.